What follows are 14 T cell receptor beta chains derived from one specimen sequenced in a study of metastatic and nonmetastatic thyroid tumors. TCRdb reprocessed the PCR reads via MiXCR. The table records over 20,000 clones, 25% to 30% of them present only once. Every patient was untreated before thyroid surgery. Sequenced input: tumor tissue. These receptors were collected from a male donor with papillary thyroid cancer or a benign thyroid nodule (not recorded which). Some clones in this sample may be carry-over from other donors' samples.

V usage is TRBV11-3 and J usage is TRBJ2-7; D is unclear. The CDR3 extends over 13 amino acids. From germline, CDR1 is SGHNT and CDR2 YENEEA. The ends were cut back, 3 bases at V and 2 bases at J, with 8 bases in the middle. The DNA of the CDR3 is TGTGCCAGCAGCTTCGCGGTTACCTACGAGCAGTACTTC. Translation gives CASSFAVTYEQYF. The variable domain in full, completed from reference TRBV11-3 and TRBJ2-7, reads EAGVVQSPRYKIIEKKQPVAFWCNPISGHNTLYWYLQNLGQGPELLIRYENEEAVDDSQLPKDRFSAERLKGVDSTLKIQPAELGDSAVYLCASSFAVTYEQYFGPGTRLTVT.

V and J are TRBV11-2 and TRBJ2-6; 8 bases fit TRBD1. The ends lost 4 bases at V and 0 bases at J; junction bases unmatched: 5. The CDR3 is 17 residues long. Germline V gene lookup returns CDR1 SGHAT and CDR2 FQNNGV. The CDR3 protein is CASSSGTGRSGANVLTF. The CDR3 nucleotides are TGTGCCAGCAGCTCCGGGACAGGACGCTCTGGGGCCAACGTCCTGACTTTC.

The V call is TRBV5-1, the J call TRBJ2-2; 7 bases map to TRBD1. The CDR3 is 14 amino acids. Trimming at V came to 4 bases and at J to 6 bases, leaving 6 bases not matched to a gene. Germline CDR1 reads SGHRS; CDR2 reads YFSETQ. CDR3 DNA sequence: TGCGCCAGCAGCGAGCCCGACAGGGCCGGGGAGCTGTTTTTT. Amino acid sequence: CASSEPDRAGELFF.

This clone was recorded at least ten times. The V gene is TRBV5-6, the J gene TRBJ2-7; TRBD1 is a possible D gene (6 bases). Trimming took off 2 bases at V and 5 bases at J, with 17 bases between the two ends. CDR1 is SGHDT and CDR2 is YYEEEE in the germline V gene. The CDR3 has 15 amino acids. As DNA, the CDR3 is TGTGCCAGCAGCTTCGGGACAAAAGTTGGAGACGAGCAGTACTTC. It translates to CASSFGTKVGDEQYF.

This clone occurred a few times. The rearrangement links TRBV6-6 to TRBJ2-2; 7 nucleotides line up with TRBD2. CDR3 length: 16 amino acids. Germline V gives CDR1 MNHNY, CDR2 SVGAGI (reference sequence). After removal of 0 bases from V and 7 bases from J, the junction contained 8 bases not matched to a gene. The CDR3, as DNA: TGTGCCAGCAGTTACTCGGGGAGCGGGGTCGGCGGGGAGCTGTTTTTT. It is translated as CASSYSGSGVGGELFF.

V gene TRBV11-1 combines with J gene TRBJ2-3, with 15 bases aligning to TRBD2. V shed 4 bases, J shed 3 bases, and the junction held 2 bases outside the gene matches. Per the germline V gene, CDR1 is SGHAT and CDR2 is FQDESV (reference sequence). The CDR3 consists of 16 residues. The CDR3 protein is CASSWTSGGGTDTQYF. The CDR3 DNA sequence: TGTGCCAGCAGCTGGACTAGCGGGGGGGGGACAGATACGCAGTATTTT.

V usage is TRBV30 and J usage is TRBJ1-3; D gene ambiguous. The V gene's germline CDR1 is GTSNPN and CDR2 SVGIG (reference sequence). CDR3 length: 13 amino acids. V lost 1 base and J 0 bases, leaving 4 bases between the germline ends. CDR3 DNA sequence: TGTGCCTGGAGTGAACTCTCTGGAAACACCATATATTTT. This gives the protein CAWSELSGNTIYF.

The rearrangement links TRBV6-5 to TRBJ2-1, with D possibly being TRBD1 (5 bases). This CDR3 comprises 14 residues. Trimming took off 3 bases at V and 6 bases at J, with 12 bases between the two ends. Germline lookup yields CDR1 MNHEY and CDR2 SVGAGI. The CDR3, as DNA: TGTGCCAGCAGTTATGGGCAGGGAAGCAATGAGCAGTTCTTC. It yields the protein CASSYGQGSNEQFF.

The chain recombines TRBV20-1 with TRBJ2-1; D remains unclear. Germline V gives CDR1 DFQATT, CDR2 SNEGSKA (reference sequence). V was shortened by 4 bases and J by 9 bases, with 22 bases between the two germline ends. The CDR3 contains 15 residues. The CDR3 nucleotides are TGCAGTGCTAACCCGGACGGCCCGCTTTTTGTTGAGCAGTTCTTC. Translated: CSANPDGPLFVEQFF.

This clone showed up many times. The same CDR3 is also encoded by other DNA sequences in this sample. J is TRBJ1-2 and V is TRBV4-2; D uncertain. Trimming shortened V by 0 bases and J by 2 bases, and 10 bases separated the two germline ends. CDR1 and CDR2 from the germline V gene are LGHNA and YNFKEQ. This CDR3 has 15 amino acids. The CDR3 DNA reads as TGTGCCAGCAGCCAAGACAGGACGCGAAACTATGGCTACACCTTC. It translates to CASSQDRTRNYGYTF.

In this sample, this clone turned up many times. The V and J genes are TRBV5-1 and TRBJ2-3, with 14 positions matching TRBD2. CDR3 length: 14 residues. Germline values: CDR1 SGHRS, CDR2 YFSETQ. V lost 4 bases, J lost 9 bases, and 4 bases stayed unmatched. CDR3 in DNA: TGCGCCAGCAGCCAGGGGACTAGCGGGAGAACGCAGTATTTT. This gives the protein CASSQGTSGRTQYF.

This clone was seen repeatedly, ten times or more. A much larger clonotype is one base distant, so this may be a read error. The CDR3 sequence: CASSLEENTEAFF. The CDR3 DNA follows: TGTGCCAGCAGCTTAGAAGAGAACACTGAAGCTTTCTTT. The chain links TRBV7-6 to TRBJ1-1; D gene ambiguous. The V end was cut by 1 base, the J end by 1 base, with 4 bases between. The germline CDR1 and CDR2 sequences are SGHVS and FNYEAQ. CDR3 length equals 13 residues.

By share of the sample, this clone is medium-sized. This chain links TRBV7-8 with TRBJ2-7; 7 bases match TRBD1. V shed 1 base, J shed 3 bases, and the junction held 6 bases outside the gene matches. CDR1 and CDR2 from the germline V gene are SGHVS and FQNEAQ. The CDR3 is 15 residues long. CDR3 nucleotide sequence: TGTGCCAGCAGCTTAGTAGGGACAGCAAACTACGAGCAGTACTTC. Amino acids: CASSLVGTANYEQYF.

The chain has TRBV20-1 and TRBJ1-1, with a tentative D call TRBD1 (6 bases). This CDR3 comprises 16 residues. Trimming cost V 0 bases and J 3 bases, with 17 bases left between them. Per germline, CDR1 DFQATT and CDR2 SNEGSKA (reference sequence). Written as DNA, the CDR3 is TGCAGTGCTAGAGATGGGTTTCGGGGGCGCGACACTGAAGCTTTCTTT. Translated: CSARDGFRGRDTEAFF.